This TCR beta chain was recorded in a study of T cell responses to AZD1222 COVID-19 vaccine (TCRdb year 2021). Turning to the overall study: AZD1222 recipients with second doses at about 4 weeks or about 12 weeks were pooled, because spike-specific TCR depth and breadth did not differ between schedules. A total of over 230 trial participants underwent TCR sequencing, of whom 207 had received two doses of AZD1222 and about 26 had received two doses of the MenACWY control vaccine. Enrollment into the trials was organized by age into subgroups of 18-55, 56-69 and 70-plus years, and those subgroups contained 148, 28 and 57 TCR-sequenced participants, respectively. Broader findings and caveats from the paper: Epitopes outside the regions mutated in the B.1.351 and B.1.1.7 variants were reportedly recognized by nearly half of the unique spike-specific TCRs. Because no day 14 peak-response samples were available, the repertoires could be characterized only after the peak T cell response. Vaccine-associated CD4 TCRs spanned the whole spike protein, with dominant responses in regions 160-218 and 743-854. A significant rise in spike-specific TCR breadth and depth was observed after two AZD1222 doses relative to day 0 and relative to MenACWY recipients. The 56-69-year group was small, and its depth increase did not reach significance, likely because of low power. Conclusions about previously exposed vaccinees are limited, since just six AZD1222 recipients were seropositive for SARS-CoV-2 at baseline. Participants were mostly white British, with more females than males. The authors suggested clonal diversity may have been underestimated.

Worth noting for this clone: Its binding antigen is unknown. Per-base quality was not reported, and no clone a single base away is much larger than it.

The CDR1 and CDR2 encoded by the germline V gene are MRHNA and SNTAGT. Clipping removes 5 bases from V and 2 bases from J, with 0 as the unmatched junction base count. The CDR3 spans 14 residues, from the cysteine through the phenylalanine. Left in the record is the CDR3 DNA by itself, 42 bases read in frame from the first base. The time point label on this specimen signifies: baseline before first vaccination. Vaccinee samples were obtained from the UK trials COV001 and COV002, which included a single-blind randomized controlled phase 2/3 trial of AZD1222 (ChAdOx1 nCoV-19) in healthy adults. Trial participant PBMC samples were collected at day 0 and day 28 after the second dose for TCRbeta chain sequencing. The CDR3 regions of human TCRbeta chains were analyzed by immunosequencing. As for the original processing: TCRs in the repertoires were matched against a reference library of SARS-CoV-2-specific TCRs that had been generated with the MIRA antigen-specificity platform. Breadth was defined as the fraction of unique TCRs that were SARS-CoV-2-associated, and depth was defined as the fraction of total T cells that were SARS-CoV-2-associated. Using the MIRA data, every spike-specific TCR was mapped to the spike region that the TCR reacted to and assigned to either a CD4 or a CD8 class. Log10-transformed breadth and depth values were compared by one-way ANOVA with Sidak's multiple comparisons tests. Here the immuneACCESS table is served through TCRdb, limited to in-frame sequences with V and J called. Missing clones are a known gap in these copies; in checked studies unresolved V genes cover under half, and the rest lacks a known reason. V, J and clone size derive from that table, while D and trimming were established from the DNA sequence. The sample data list fewer than 150,000 clones, and over 90% of these were observed just once. The top ten clones comprise about 1% of the sample.

This chain is built from TRBV6-4 and TRBJ2-1, with 10 bases in between that match TRBD2. The sequence came from an adult in good health. Sample: peripheral blood, taken on day 0 of AZD1222 vaccination. The encoded CDR3 is CASSTSGAYNEQFF. The bases read TGTGCCAGCAGTACTAGCGGGGCCTACAATGAGCAGTTCTTC.